These 18 T cell receptor beta chains share one sample of origin, sequenced in a study of T cell responses to AZD1222 COVID-19 vaccine. Only in-frame clones appear in the TCRdb table, and some are missing; sequencing was by immunoSEQ multiplex PCR. The profile shows 90,000 to 130,000 clones, approximately 89% of them singletons. The sequenced sample was peripheral blood, obtained on day 0 of MenACWY control vaccination. These receptors were collected from an adult in good health.

J is TRBJ1-6 and V is TRBV7-9, with D perhaps TRBD1 (6 bases). There are 15 residues in the CDR3. The germline V and J ends were trimmed by 1 base and 3 bases, with 7 bases remaining between them. CDR1 and CDR2 (germline): SEHNR, FQNEAQ (reference sequence). CDR3 sequence (DNA): TGTGCCAGCAGCTTAGTACAGGGCTATAATTCACCCCTCCACTTT. Translation: CASSLVQGYNSPLHF.

The rearrangement joins TRBV5-1 to TRBJ1-4; D gene unclear. The germline V gene has CDR1 SGHRS and CDR2 YFSETQ. V lost 4 bases and J 0 bases, leaving 19 bases between the germline ends. The CDR3 spans 18 residues. The CDR3 coding sequence is TGCGCCAGCAGCCCCAGACCTTCCGACCGTCCAACTAATGAAAAACTGTTTTTT. Encoded protein: CASSPRPSDRPTNEKLFF.

This CDR3 reads CASSLRTYTDTQYF. The DNA of the CDR3 is TGCGCCAGCAGCCTAAGGACCTACACAGATACGCAGTATTTT. The chain couples TRBV5-1 to TRBJ2-3, with D unresolved. The CDR3 length is 14 residues. V was cut by 4 bases and J by 2 bases, with 11 bases left in between. CDR1 SGHRS and CDR2 YFSETQ come from the germline V gene.

CDR3 loop: CASRGTPALFF. CDR3 DNA sequence: TGTGCCAGCAGGGGGACTCCGGCGCTGTTCTTC. This chain links TRBV12-3 or TRBV12-4 with TRBJ2-1, with D perhaps TRBD2 (6 bases). This CDR3 contains 11 residues. With 6 bases removed from V and 15 bases from J, the gap between germline ends came to 15 bases.

The chain couples TRBV9 to TRBJ1-4; the D is unclear. The CDR3 is 14 amino acids. Trimming removed 2 bases at V and 6 bases at J, with 11 bases between. CDR1 and CDR2 from the germline V gene are SGDLS and YYNGEE. CDR3 sequence reads: CASSVRPADEKLFF. CDR3 coding DNA: TGTGCCAGCAGCGTCCGCCCTGCGGATGAAAAACTGTTTTTT.

This clone was counted a few times. This sequence joins TRBV9 and TRBJ1-6, with D uncertain. Trimming took 3 bases from V and 8 from J, leaving 12 bases between them. From germline, CDR1 is SGDLS and CDR2 YYNGEE. The CDR3 has 14 residues. The CDR3 sequence is CASSGPPGYSPLHF. The CDR3 nucleotides read TGTGCCAGCAGCGGGCCCCCAGGCTATTCACCCCTCCACTTT. Looking up the rest from reference TRBV9 and TRBJ1-6 gives the full variable domain: DSGVTQTPKHLITATGQRVTLRCSPRSGDLSVYWYQQSLDQGLQFLIQYYNGEERAKGNILERFSAQQFPDLHSELNLSSLELGDSALYFCASSGPPGYSPLHFGNGTRLTVT.

The genes are TRBV19 and TRBJ1-1; D call uncertain. Germline values: CDR1 LNHDA, CDR2 SQIVND (reference sequence). Trimming took off 3 bases at V and 5 bases at J, with 13 bases between the two ends. CDR3 size: 14 residues. As DNA, the CDR3 is TGTGCCAGTAGTATTGAGGGAGGAGGGACTGAAGCTTTCTTT. This codes for CASSIEGGGTEAFF.

The V gene is TRBV30, the J gene TRBJ1-6; a possible D gene is TRBD1 (5 bases). The CDR3 spans 15 residues. V lost 0 bases to trimming and J lost 0 bases, with 6 bases between them. Germline assignment: CDR1 GTSNPN and CDR2 SVGIG (reference sequence). The CDR3 is CAWSVGGSYNSPLHF. CDR3 bases: TGTGCCTGGAGTGTGGGGGGCTCCTATAATTCACCCCTCCACTTT.

This clone was counted once. This chain links TRBV6-2 or TRBV6-3 with TRBJ1-5; no definite D call. The germline CDR1 and CDR2 sequences are MNHEY and SVGEGT. Deletions cut 3 bases from V and 0 bases from J, with 6 bases between. This CDR3 spans 14 amino acids. As DNA, the CDR3 is TGTGCCAGCAGTTATATAGGTAGCAATCAGCCCCAGCATTTT. As protein: CASSYIGSNQPQHF.

The chain employs TRBV19 and TRBJ2-3, with unresolved D. CDR1 and CDR2 from the germline V gene are LNHDA and SQIVND (reference sequence). Trimming stripped 0 bases from V and 4 bases from J, with 11 bases between. This CDR3 has 15 amino acids. DNA of the CDR3: TGTGCCAGTAGTATAGAGGGTCAACATTCAGATACGCAGTATTTT. It specifies CASSIEGQHSDTQYF.

This clone was seen only a few times. V usage is TRBV19 and J usage is TRBJ1-5, with D possibly being TRBD1 (6 bases). The CDR3 length is 16 residues. V lost 5 bases, J lost 0 bases, and 14 bases lay in between. Germline V CDR1 and CDR2: LNHDA, SQIVND (reference sequence). CDR3 region: CASSLTGHISNQPQHF. As DNA, the CDR3 is TGTGCCAGTAGTCTTACGGGACATATTAGCAATCAGCCCCAGCATTTT.

The chain has TRBV29-1 and TRBJ1-1; D uncertain. Trimming shortened V by 6 bases and J by 0 bases, and 14 bases separated the two germline ends. The CDR3 has 14 residues. Germline CDR1 is SQVTM and CDR2 is ANQGSEA. CDR3 bases: TGCAGCGTCGAACCCCAGCTACTGAACACTGAAGCTTTCTTT. It encodes CSVEPQLLNTEAFF.

J is TRBJ1-1 and V is TRBV27, with 10 bases fitting TRBD1. From germline, CDR1 is MNHEY and CDR2 SMNVEV (reference sequence). The CDR3 totals 15 residues. V lost 5 bases and J lost 5; bases outside the gene matches: 8. CDR3 loop: CASSLPGQGRTEAFF. For the CDR3, the DNA is TGTGCCAGCAGTCTACCGGGACAGGGGAGAACTGAAGCTTTCTTT.

The chain employs TRBV9 and TRBJ1-2, with D possibly TRBD1 on 6 matching bases. Trimming pared 7 bases from V and 3 bases from J, leaving 16 bases between. CDR3 size: 14 residues. CDR1 SGDLS and CDR2 YYNGEE come from the germline V gene. The CDR3: CASRQDVTDYGYTF. Written as DNA, the CDR3 is TGTGCCAGCCGACAGGACGTAACCGACTATGGCTACACCTTC.

J is TRBJ2-1 and V is TRBV19, with 11 bases identical to TRBD2. CDR1 is LNHDA and CDR2 is SQIVND in the germline V gene (reference sequence). The CDR3 has 18 amino acids. V shed 1 base and J 0 bases; nucleotides not matched to a gene: 5. In nucleotides, the CDR3 is TGTGCCAGTAGTATAGGGCTAGCGGGGGGTAACTCCTACAATGAGCAGTTCTTC. Translating it yields CASSIGLAGGNSYNEQFF.

This clone came up a few times. The chain joins TRBV27 to TRBJ1-2, with D maybe TRBD1 (5 bases). The CDR3 consists of 17 residues. Germline V lookup: CDR1 MNHEY, CDR2 SMNVEV (reference sequence). V lost 0 bases and J lost 2, with 16 bases in between. The CDR3 sequence: CASSLSKWTRLNYGYTF. As DNA, the CDR3 is TGTGCCAGCAGTTTATCGAAATGGACACGGCTGAACTATGGCTACACCTTC.

The V gene is TRBV10-1, the J gene TRBJ1-1; D may be TRBD1 (6 bases). V dropped 4 bases and J dropped 3 bases, with 15 bases sitting between them. Germline values: CDR1 WNHNN, CDR2 SYGVQD (reference sequence). The CDR3 contains 15 residues. CDR3 in amino acids: CASSVRPRGDTEAFF. The CDR3 DNA reads as TGCGCCAGCAGTGTCCGGCCTAGGGGGGACACTGAAGCTTTCTTT.

The chain uses TRBV25-1 and TRBJ1-2; 7 bases line up with TRBD1. CDR1 is MGHDK, CDR2 SYGVNS, per germline. V lost 8 bases, J lost 3 bases, and 3 bases stayed unmatched. The CDR3 runs to 12 residues. For the CDR3, the DNA is TGTGCCAGCCGGCAGGGGGACTATGGCTACACCTTC. It codes for CASRQGDYGYTF.